The entry below describes one TCR beta chain. What it recognizes is unknown. The sample comes from a study of CD4+ T cells in melanoma. Clones were read by immunoSEQ multiplex PCR, and TCRdb kept only the in-frame ones, dropping some. The repertoire consists of roughly 150,000 clones, with 92% occurring once and the leading ten covering 1.5%. Whole-study findings and limits: Neoantigen-specific CD4+ T cells in melanoma reportedly had diverse differentiation states. A reported correlation linked neoantigen-specific CD4+ T cells to CD8+, macrophage and B cell function.

Germline values: CDR1 SNHLY, CDR2 FYNNEI. The CDR3 is made up of 15 amino acids. J was trimmed by 0 bases and V by 9 bases; bases with no gene match: 8. The TCR comes from a human donor with melanoma. The gene calls are TRBV2 and TRBJ1-3, with 7 bases lining up with TRBD1. In nucleotides, the CDR3 is TGTGCCAGAGAGGGACAGAGACTCTCTGGAAACACCATATATTTT. Its translation is CAREGQRLSGNTIYF.